The T cell receptor beta chain under discussion was sequenced for a study of shared clonotypes between healthy human individuals. Germline loops: CDR1 SGHNT, CDR2 YYREEE (reference sequence). The V end lost 6 bases, the J end lost 2 bases, and 8 bases lay between the germline ends. The CDR3 extends over 13 amino acids. This table comes from immunoSEQ multiplex PCR, and its TCRdb copy is limited to in-frame clones, with some not included. The sample has some 2,500,000 clones, 85% to 95% seen once. Sequences were obtained from naive CD4+ T cells from PBMCs. Regarding subset: CD45RA+ positively selected. This clonotype was sampled from a man between 18 and 29 years old in good health. Some clones in this sample may be carry-over from other donors' samples. The chain couples TRBV5-4 to TRBJ2-2; D unresolved. The CDR3 spells CASTASNTGELFF. In nucleotides, the CDR3 is TGTGCCAGCACGGCCAGTAACACCGGGGAGCTGTTTTTT.